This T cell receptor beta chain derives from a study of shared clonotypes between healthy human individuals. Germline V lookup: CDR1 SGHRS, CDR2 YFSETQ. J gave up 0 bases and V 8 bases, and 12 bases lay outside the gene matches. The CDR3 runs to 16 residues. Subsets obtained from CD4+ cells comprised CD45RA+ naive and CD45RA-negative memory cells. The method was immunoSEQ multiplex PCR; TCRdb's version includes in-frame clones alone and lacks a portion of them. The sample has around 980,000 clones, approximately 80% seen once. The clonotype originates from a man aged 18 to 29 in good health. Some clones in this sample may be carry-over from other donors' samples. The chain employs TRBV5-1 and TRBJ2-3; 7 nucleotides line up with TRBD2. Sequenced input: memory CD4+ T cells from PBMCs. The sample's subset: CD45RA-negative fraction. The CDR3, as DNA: TGCGCCAGTACTCCTCTTGGGAGGGGAAGCACAGATACGCAGTATTTT. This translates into CASTPLGRGSTDTQYF.